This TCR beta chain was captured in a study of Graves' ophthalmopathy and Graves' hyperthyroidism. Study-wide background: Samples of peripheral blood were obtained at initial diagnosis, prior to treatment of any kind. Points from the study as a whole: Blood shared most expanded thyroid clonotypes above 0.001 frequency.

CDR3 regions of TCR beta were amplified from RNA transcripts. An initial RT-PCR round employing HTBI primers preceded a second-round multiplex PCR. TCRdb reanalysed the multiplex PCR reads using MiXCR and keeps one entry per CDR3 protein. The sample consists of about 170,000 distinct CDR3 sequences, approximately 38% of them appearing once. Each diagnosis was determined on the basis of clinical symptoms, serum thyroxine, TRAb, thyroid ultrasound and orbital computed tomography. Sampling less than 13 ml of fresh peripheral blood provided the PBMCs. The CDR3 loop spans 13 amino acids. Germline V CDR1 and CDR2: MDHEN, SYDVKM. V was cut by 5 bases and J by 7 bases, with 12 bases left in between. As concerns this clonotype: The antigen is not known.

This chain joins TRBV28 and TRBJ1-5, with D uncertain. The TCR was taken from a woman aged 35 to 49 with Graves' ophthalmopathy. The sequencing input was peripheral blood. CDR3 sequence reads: CASSLSLGQPQHF. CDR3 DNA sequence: TGTGCCAGCAGTCTCTCTCTGGGCCAGCCCCAGCATTTT.